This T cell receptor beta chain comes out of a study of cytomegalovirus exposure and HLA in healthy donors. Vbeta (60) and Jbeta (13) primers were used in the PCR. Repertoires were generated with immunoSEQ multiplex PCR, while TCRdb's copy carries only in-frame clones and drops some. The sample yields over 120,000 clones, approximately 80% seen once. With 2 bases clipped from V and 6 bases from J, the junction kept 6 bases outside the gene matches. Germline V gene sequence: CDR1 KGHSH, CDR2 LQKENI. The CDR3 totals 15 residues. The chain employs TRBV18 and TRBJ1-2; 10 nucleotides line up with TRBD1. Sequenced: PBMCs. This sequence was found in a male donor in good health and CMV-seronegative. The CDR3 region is CASSPATGGYNGYTF. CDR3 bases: TGTGCCAGCTCACCAGCGACAGGGGGCTATAATGGCTACACCTTC. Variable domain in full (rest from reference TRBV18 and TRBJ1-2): NAGVMQNPRHLVRRRGQEARLRCSPMKGHSHVYWYRQLPEEGLKFMVYLQKENIIDESGMPKERFSAEFPKEGPSILRIQQVVRGDSAAYFCASSPATGGYNGYTFGSGTRLTVV.